This T cell receptor beta chain was captured by sequencing in a study of CD8 T cells in Susac syndrome. Study results and limitations: When the CD4+ T cell repertoires of patients with Susac syndrome were examined, they did not show any clonal expansion.

Reverse transcription of about 0.45 to 1 ug RNA was carried out with random hexamers. A single record per CDR3 protein comes from TCRdb applying MiXCR to the immunoSEQ multiplex PCR reads. The sample comprises roughly 190,000 distinct CDR3 sequences, approximately 96% of which are singletons, and roughly 0.098% rests with the top ten. This clonotype has a handful of counts. As yet, its antigen is unknown. The CDR3 totals 11 residues. Germline-derived CDR1 and CDR2 are MDHEN and SYDVKM. The V segment lost 10 bases and the J segment 11 bases; nucleotides outside the gene matches: 8. The clonotype originates from a human donor with Susac syndrome. The sequencing sample was made of CD4+ T cells from PBMCs. The rearrangement joins TRBV28 to TRBJ2-3; TRBD1 aligns across 8 bases. CDR3: CATQGAREQYF. DNA for the CDR3: TGTGCCACCCAGGGGGCTCGTGAGCAGTATTTT.